This TCR beta chain derives from a study of T cell responses to AZD1222 COVID-19 vaccine. Study conclusions and caveats: Of spike-specific TCRs, nearly half reportedly target regions left unmutated in variants. Clonal diversity may have been underestimated, and the donors were mostly white British, with more females than males.

The CDR3 consists of 13 residues. Per germline, CDR1 SGHAT and CDR2 FQDESV (reference sequence). Trimming removed 4 bases at V and 8 bases at J, with 11 bases between. To note about this clone: Its antigen is unidentified.

Using immunoSEQ multiplex PCR, the repertoire was profiled, and TCRdb retains in-frame clones only, with some absent. The table includes 95,000 to 130,000 clones, around 88% detected once. J is TRBJ1-4 and V is TRBV11-1; D is possibly TRBD1 (5 bases). The sample consisted of peripheral blood, taken on day 0 of AZD1222 vaccination. This sequence originates from an adult in good health. The CDR3 sequence: CASSWGRGEKLFF. For the CDR3, the DNA is TGTGCCAGCAGCTGGGGACGAGGCGAAAAACTGTTTTTT.